These T cell receptor beta chains were read from a single sample in a study of blood T cell repertoires in COVID-19. Repertoires were generated with immunoSEQ multiplex PCR, while TCRdb's copy carries only in-frame clones and drops some. The sample has about 94,000 clones, 75% to 85% seen once. The material sequenced was peripheral blood. These receptors originate from a human donor in a cohort sampled during active COVID-19. CDR3s include the opening cysteine and the closing phenylalanine or tryptophan. D genes are given only for firm matches. Not every row has a clone size; where given, it reads once, few, many or a size class.

TRBJ1-2,TRBV28,NA,NA,CGTGGDYGYTF,TGTGGGACTGGGGGCGACTATGGCTACACCTTC
TRBJ1-1,TRBV11-3,NA,NA,CASSRDTGTEAFF,TGTGCCAGCAGCCGGGACACCGGCACTGAAGCTTTCTTT
TRBJ2-6,TRBV28,TRBD1,NA,CASSQVGGYFSGANVLTF,TGTGCCAGCTCCCAAGTAGGGGGCTACTTCTCTGGGGCCAACGTCCTGACTTTC
TRBJ1-2,TRBV18,TRBD1,NA,CASSPADRVRSLGYTF,TGTGCCAGCTCACCAGCGGACAGGGTTCGGTCTCTTGGCTACACCTTC
TRBJ1-4,TRBV19,TRBD1,NA,CASSPQTGSGEKLFF,TGTGCCAGTAGTCCGCAGACAGGGAGCGGTGAAAAACTGTTTTTT
TRBJ1-3,TRBV12-3/TRBV12-4,NA,NA,CAIRDSGNTIYF,TGTGCCATTCGGGACTCTGGAAACACCATATATTTT
TRBJ2-3,TRBV24-1,NA,NA,CATSDLGRGTPDTQYF,TGTGCCACCAGTGATCTGGGCAGGGGCACCCCAGATACGCAGTATTTT
TRBJ1-2,TRBV5-6,NA,once,CASSLEALEYGYTF,TGTGCCAGCAGCTTGGAGGCCCTGGAGTATGGCTACACCTTC
TRBJ2-7,TRBV30,TRBD1,once,CAWGPGQGYEQYF,TGTGCCTGGGGCCCGGGACAGGGCTACGAGCAGTACTTC
TRBJ2-1,TRBV4-2,TRBD2,NA,CASSQSGTSGHNEQFF,TGTGCCAGCAGCCAATCCGGGACTAGCGGCCACAATGAGCAGTTCTTC
TRBJ1-4,TRBV2,TRBD1,few,CASNSPGTANEKLFF,TGTGCCAGCAATTCGCCCGGGACAGCTAATGAAAAACTGTTTTTT
TRBJ2-7,TRBV18,TRBD1,NA,CASSPTRPGLTGEQYF,TGTGCCAGCTCACCGACTCGCCCGGGATTGACAGGGGAGCAGTACTTC
TRBJ2-1,TRBV6-2/TRBV6-3,TRBD2,NA,CASSYPRGSGRPNEQFF,TGTGCCAGCAGTTACCCTCGGGGAAGCGGGAGGCCCAATGAGCAGTTCTTC
TRBJ1-2,TRBV18,NA,NA,CASSSGQRGGYTF,TGTGCCAGCTCGTCGGGACAAAGGGGTGGCTACACCTTC
TRBJ1-1,TRBV19,NA,NA,CASTSGGDTEAFF,TGTGCCAGTACCTCGGGGGGGGACACTGAAGCTTTCTTT
TRBJ1-5,TRBV27,NA,NA,CASRVAVFSNQPQHF,TGTGCCAGCAGAGTCGCAGTATTTAGCAATCAGCCCCAGCATTTT
TRBJ2-7,TRBV18,NA,NA,CASSPPIPTYEQYF,TGTGCCAGCTCACCTCCTATACCAACCTACGAGCAGTACTTC
TRBJ1-5,TRBV12-2,NA,NA,CASRLPDRGGDQPQHF,TGTGCAAGTCGCTTACCGGACAGGGGAGGGGATCAGCCCCAGCATTTT
TRBJ2-1,TRBV19,TRBD1,NA,CASRRFDRGNEQFF,TGTGCCAGTAGACGATTCGACAGGGGGAATGAGCAGTTCTTC
TRBJ2-5,TRBV6-6,NA,NA,CASSYWGQGETQYF,TGTGCCAGCAGTTACTGGGGTCAGGGAGAGACCCAGTACTTC
TRBJ2-7,TRBV28,NA,NA,CASSLHREQYF,TGTGCCAGCAGTTTACACAGGGAGCAGTACTTC
TRBJ1-1,TRBV30,TRBD1,NA,CAWSVLGQGPTEAFF,TGTGCCTGGAGTGTACTGGGACAGGGGCCCACTGAAGCTTTCTTT
TRBJ2-5,TRBV5-4,TRBD2,NA,CASSLAGGVETQYF,TGTGCCAGCAGCTTAGCGGGGGGTGTAGAGACCCAGTACTTC
TRBJ2-3,TRBV5-6,NA,NA,CASTPKEGLGTDTQYF,TGTGCCAGCACCCCGAAGGAGGGGCTAGGCACAGATACGCAGTATTTT
TRBJ2-1,TRBV4-2,TRBD2,few,CASSLVAGETDEQFF,TGTGCCAGCAGCTTGGTAGCGGGAGAGACGGATGAGCAGTTCTTC
TRBJ1-1,TRBV6-5,NA,NA,CASSPGDTEAFF,TGTGCCAGCAGTCCAGGGGACACTGAAGCTTTCTTT
TRBJ2-5,TRBV29-1,TRBD2,NA,CSGVSGRETQYF,TGCAGCGGGGTTAGCGGGAGGGAGACCCAGTACTTC
TRBJ2-1,TRBV18,TRBD1,NA,CASSPNRGRLSDNEQFF,TGTGCCAGCTCCCCTAACAGGGGCCGTTTATCTGACAATGAGCAGTTCTTC
TRBJ2-7,TRBV6-5,TRBD2,once,CATLRGGKGYEQYF,TGTGCCACCCTCCGGGGGGGCAAGGGCTACGAGCAGTACTTC
TRBJ2-3,TRBV9,NA,NA,CASTGYTDTQYF,TGTGCCAGCACGGGGTACACAGATACGCAGTATTTT
TRBJ2-7,TRBV10-3,NA,once,CAIKEGQGAYEQYF,TGTGCCATCAAGGAGGGGCAGGGAGCCTACGAGCAGTACTTC
TRBJ1-2,TRBV6-4,TRBD1,NA,CASSDGYRDRGDYGYTF,TGTGCCAGCAGTGACGGTTACCGGGACAGAGGAGACTATGGCTACACCTTC
TRBJ2-1,TRBV24-1,NA,NA,CATSEQASVKEQFF,TGTGCCACCAGTGAACAGGCATCAGTGAAGGAGCAGTTCTTC
TRBJ2-7,TRBV5-1,NA,NA,CASSSRSYEQYF,TGCGCCAGCAGCTCGCGATCCTACGAGCAGTACTTC
TRBJ2-7,TRBV11-1,NA,NA,CASSQVYEQYF,TGTGCCAGCAGTCAGGTCTACGAGCAGTACTTC
TRBJ2-7,TRBV7-2,NA,NA,CASSLAPRSYEQYF,TGTGCCAGCAGCTTAGCTCCGAGGTCCTACGAGCAGTACTTC
TRBJ2-5,TRBV18,TRBD2,NA,CASSRLAGEFQETQYF,TGTGCCAGCTCACGACTAGCGGGAGAGTTCCAAGAGACCCAGTACTTC
TRBJ2-3,TRBV18,NA,NA,CASSPQASSFTDTQYF,TGTGCCAGCTCACCACAAGCTAGCAGTTTCACAGATACGCAGTATTTT
TRBJ2-3,TRBV10-1,TRBD2,NA,CASSDGLVGDTQYF,TGCGCCAGCAGTGATGGACTAGTGGGGGATACGCAGTATTTT
TRBJ1-3,TRBV29-1,TRBD1,few,CSVRDSLMSTIYF,TGCAGCGTGAGGGACAGCCTTATGAGCACCATATATTTT
TRBJ1-6,TRBV7-9,NA,NA,CASSLGGGQDSPLHF,TGTGCCAGCAGCTTAGGGGGGGGACAAGATTCACCCCTCCACTTT
TRBJ2-2,TRBV19,NA,NA,CASSMPGGELFF,TGTGCCAGTAGTATGCCCGGCGGGGAGCTGTTTTTT
TRBJ2-6,TRBV18,TRBD1,few,CASCATPGGFGANVLTF,TGTGCCAGCTGCGCGACTCCAGGGGGTTTTGGGGCCAACGTCCTGACTTTC
TRBJ1-5,TRBV27,TRBD1,few,CASRRDSDSNQPQHF,TGTGCCAGCAGAAGGGACAGTGATAGCAATCAGCCCCAGCATTTT
TRBJ1-5,TRBV6-2/TRBV6-3,NA,NA,CASSLGGSGNQPQHF,TGTGCCAGCAGTCTAGGTGGGTCGGGCAATCAGCCCCAGCATTTT
TRBJ2-7,TRBV5-1,TRBD1,few,CASSNGQGTYEQYF,TGCGCCAGCAGCAACGGACAGGGGACTTACGAGCAGTACTTC
TRBJ2-1,TRBV28,TRBD2,once,CASSSPGTSIGDEQFF,TGTGCCAGCAGTTCTCCGGGGACTAGCATCGGGGATGAGCAGTTCTTC
TRBJ2-5,TRBV15,TRBD2,NA,CATSSSAGGETQYF,TGTGCCACCAGCTCCTCGGCGGGGGGAGAGACCCAGTACTTC
TRBJ2-7,TRBV14,TRBD2,NA,CASSHLGLAGGPSYEQYF,TGTGCCAGCAGCCACCTCGGACTAGCGGGAGGGCCATCCTACGAGCAGTACTTC
TRBJ1-5,TRBV18,TRBD1,NA,CASSPNRGLQPQHF,TGTGCCAGCTCACCGAACAGGGGGCTTCAGCCCCAGCATTTT
TRBJ1-5,TRBV11-2,NA,few,CASSLGGNSNQPQHF,TGTGCCAGCAGCCTGGGGGGTAATAGCAATCAGCCCCAGCATTTT
TRBJ2-7,TRBV28,NA,few,CASSSGSYEQYF,TGTGCCAGCAGTTCTGGGAGCTACGAGCAGTACTTC
TRBJ2-7,TRBV11-2,NA,NA,CASSSPQRGGYEQYF,TGTGCCAGCAGCTCTCCCCAGCGAGGGGGCTACGAGCAGTACTTC
TRBJ2-4,TRBV7-8,NA,NA,CASSFIVTRGLAKNIQYF,TGTGCCAGCAGCTTTATTGTCACACGAGGACTAGCCAAAAACATTCAGTACTTC
TRBJ2-7,TRBV11-2,NA,NA,CASSQVGTSYEQYF,TGTGCCAGCAGCCAGGTAGGGACTTCCTACGAGCAGTACTTC
TRBJ2-1,TRBV11-2,TRBD2,NA,CASSLAGDYNEQFF,TGTGCCAGCTCACTAGCGGGGGACTACAATGAGCAGTTCTTC
TRBJ1-2,TRBV30,NA,NA,CAWSSTVGYTF,TGTGCCTGGAGTTCCACAGTCGGCTACACCTTC
TRBJ2-7,TRBV28,TRBD2,NA,CASSLKLTGGHYEQYF,TGTGCCAGCAGTTTAAAACTGACGGGAGGGCACTACGAGCAGTACTTC